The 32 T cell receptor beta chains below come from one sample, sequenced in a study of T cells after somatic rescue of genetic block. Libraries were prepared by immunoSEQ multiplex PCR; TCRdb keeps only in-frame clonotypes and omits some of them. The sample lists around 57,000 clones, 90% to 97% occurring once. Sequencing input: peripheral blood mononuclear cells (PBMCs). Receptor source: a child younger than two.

CDR3 coding DNA: TGTGCCAGCTCACCCGAAGAGACCCAGTACTTC. Its protein product is CASSPEETQYF. The chain recombines TRBV18 with TRBJ2-5; D gene uncertain. This CDR3 contains 11 residues. Germline V gene lookup returns CDR1 KGHSH and CDR2 LQKENI. The V end lost 3 bases, the J end lost 3 bases, and 2 bases lay between the germline ends.

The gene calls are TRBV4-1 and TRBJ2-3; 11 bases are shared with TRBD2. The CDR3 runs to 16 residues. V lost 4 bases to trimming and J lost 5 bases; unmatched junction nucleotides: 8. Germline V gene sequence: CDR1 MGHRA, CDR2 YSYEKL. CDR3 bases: TGCGCCAGCAGCCTCACTAGCGGGAGAAAGTTAGATACGCAGTATTTT. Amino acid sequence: CASSLTSGRKLDTQYF.

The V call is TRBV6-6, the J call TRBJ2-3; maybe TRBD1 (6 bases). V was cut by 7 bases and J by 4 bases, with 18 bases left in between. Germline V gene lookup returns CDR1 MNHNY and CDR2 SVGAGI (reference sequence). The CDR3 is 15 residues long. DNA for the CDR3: TGTGCCAGCACCAAGACGACTAAGGGGGCAGATACGCAGTATTTT. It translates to CASTKTTKGADTQYF.

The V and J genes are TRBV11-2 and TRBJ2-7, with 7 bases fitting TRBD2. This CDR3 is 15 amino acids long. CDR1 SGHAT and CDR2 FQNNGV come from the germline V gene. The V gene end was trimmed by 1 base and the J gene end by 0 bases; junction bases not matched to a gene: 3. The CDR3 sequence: CASSLVRGSSYEQYF. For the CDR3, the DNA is TGTGCCAGCAGCTTAGTGCGCGGGAGCTCCTACGAGCAGTACTTC.

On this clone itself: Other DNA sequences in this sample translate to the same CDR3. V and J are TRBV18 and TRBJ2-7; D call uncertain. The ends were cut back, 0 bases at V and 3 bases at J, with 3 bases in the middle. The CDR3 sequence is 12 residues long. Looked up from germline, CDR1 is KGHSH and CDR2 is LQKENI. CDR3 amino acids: CASSPPGYEQYF. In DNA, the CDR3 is TGTGCCAGCTCACCACCCGGCTACGAGCAGTACTTC. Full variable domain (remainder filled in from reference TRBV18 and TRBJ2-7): NAGVMQNPRHLVRRRGQEARLRCSPMKGHSHVYWYRQLPEEGLKFMVYLQKENIIDESGMPKERFSAEFPKEGPSILRIQQVVRGDSAAYFCASSPPGYEQYFGPGTRLTVT.

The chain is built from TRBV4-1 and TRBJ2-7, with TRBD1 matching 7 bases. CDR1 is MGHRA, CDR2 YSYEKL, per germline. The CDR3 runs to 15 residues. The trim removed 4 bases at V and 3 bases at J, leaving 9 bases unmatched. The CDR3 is CASSLRTGDFYEQYF. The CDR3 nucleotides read TGCGCCAGCAGCCTGAGGACAGGTGACTTCTACGAGCAGTACTTC.

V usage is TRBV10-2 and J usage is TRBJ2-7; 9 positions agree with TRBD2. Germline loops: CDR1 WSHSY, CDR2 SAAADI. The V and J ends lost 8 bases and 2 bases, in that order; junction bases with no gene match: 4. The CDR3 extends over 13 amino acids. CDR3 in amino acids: CASRTSAPYEQYF. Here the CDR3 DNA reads TGCGCCAGCCGGACTAGCGCGCCCTACGAGCAGTACTTC.

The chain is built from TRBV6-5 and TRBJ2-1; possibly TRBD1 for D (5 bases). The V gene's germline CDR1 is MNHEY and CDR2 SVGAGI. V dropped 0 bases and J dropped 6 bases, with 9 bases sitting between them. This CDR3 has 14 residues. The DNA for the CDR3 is TGTGCCAGCAGTTACTCAAAGGGGCGCAATGAGCAGTTCTTC. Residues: CASSYSKGRNEQFF.

CDR3 nucleotides: TGTGCCAGTAGTCCCCCCGACGGACGGACTGAAGCTTTCTTT. Protein: CASSPPDGRTEAFF. The chain employs TRBV19 and TRBJ1-1; no firm D call. V gave up 5 bases and J gave up 5 bases, with 15 bases separating them. The CDR3 is 14 amino acids. In germline, CDR1 is LNHDA, CDR2 SQIVND (reference sequence).

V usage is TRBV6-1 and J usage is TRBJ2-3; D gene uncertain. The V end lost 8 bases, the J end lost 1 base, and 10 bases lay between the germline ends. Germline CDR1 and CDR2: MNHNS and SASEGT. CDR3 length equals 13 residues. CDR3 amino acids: CASHDRRTDTQYF. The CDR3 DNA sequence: TGTGCCAGCCACGACCGACGCACAGATACGCAGTATTTT.

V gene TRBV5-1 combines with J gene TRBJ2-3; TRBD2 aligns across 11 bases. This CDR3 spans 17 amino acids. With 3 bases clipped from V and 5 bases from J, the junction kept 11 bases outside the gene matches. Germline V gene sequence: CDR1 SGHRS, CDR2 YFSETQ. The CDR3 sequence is CASSSKLAGESRDTQYF. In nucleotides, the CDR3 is TGCGCCAGCAGCTCTAAACTAGCGGGAGAGAGTAGAGATACGCAGTATTTT. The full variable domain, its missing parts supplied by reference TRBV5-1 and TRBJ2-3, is KAGVTQTPRYLIKTRGQQVTLSCSPISGHRSVSWYQQTPGQGLQFLFEYFSETQRNKGNFPGRFSGRQFSNSRSEMNVSTLELGDSALYLCASSSKLAGESRDTQYFGPGTRLTVL.

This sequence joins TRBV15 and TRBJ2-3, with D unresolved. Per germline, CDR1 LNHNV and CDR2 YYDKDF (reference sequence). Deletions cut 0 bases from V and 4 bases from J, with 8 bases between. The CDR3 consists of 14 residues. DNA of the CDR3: TGTGCCACCAGCAGAGATAAACTTCCAGATACGCAGTATTTT. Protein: CATSRDKLPDTQYF.

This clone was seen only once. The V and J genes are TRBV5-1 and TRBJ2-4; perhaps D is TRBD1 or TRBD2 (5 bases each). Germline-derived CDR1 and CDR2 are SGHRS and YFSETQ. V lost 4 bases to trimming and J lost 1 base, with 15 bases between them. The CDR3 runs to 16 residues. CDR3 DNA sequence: TGCGCCAGCAGCGAAGAGGGGAAGGGGGCCAAAAACATTCAGTACTTC. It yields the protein CASSEEGKGAKNIQYF.

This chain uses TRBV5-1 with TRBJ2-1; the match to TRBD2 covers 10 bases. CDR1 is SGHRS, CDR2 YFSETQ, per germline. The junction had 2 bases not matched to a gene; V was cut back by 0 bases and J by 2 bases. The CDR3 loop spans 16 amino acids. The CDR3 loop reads CASSLGLAGPYNEQFF. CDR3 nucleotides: TGCGCCAGCAGCTTGGGACTAGCGGGTCCCTACAATGAGCAGTTCTTC.

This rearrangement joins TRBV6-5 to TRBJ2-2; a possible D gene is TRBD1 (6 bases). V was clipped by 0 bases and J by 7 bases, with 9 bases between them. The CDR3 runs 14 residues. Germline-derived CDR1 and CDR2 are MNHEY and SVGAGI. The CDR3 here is CASSYSRGGGELFF. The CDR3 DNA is TGTGCCAGCAGTTACTCGCGAGGGGGCGGGGAGCTGTTTTTT.

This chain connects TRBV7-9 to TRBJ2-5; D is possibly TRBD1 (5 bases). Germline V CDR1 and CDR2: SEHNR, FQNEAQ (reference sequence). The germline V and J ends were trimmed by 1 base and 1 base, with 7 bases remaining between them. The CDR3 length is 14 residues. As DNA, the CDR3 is TGTGCCAGCAGCTTAGGGGGCAGCCAAGAGACCCAGTACTTC. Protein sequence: CASSLGGSQETQYF.

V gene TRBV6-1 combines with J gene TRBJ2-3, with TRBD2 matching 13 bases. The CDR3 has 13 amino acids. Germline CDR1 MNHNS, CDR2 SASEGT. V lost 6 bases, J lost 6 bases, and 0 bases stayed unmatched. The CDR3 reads CASRTSGRDTQYF. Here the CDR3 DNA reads TGTGCCAGCAGGACTAGCGGGAGGGATACGCAGTATTTT.

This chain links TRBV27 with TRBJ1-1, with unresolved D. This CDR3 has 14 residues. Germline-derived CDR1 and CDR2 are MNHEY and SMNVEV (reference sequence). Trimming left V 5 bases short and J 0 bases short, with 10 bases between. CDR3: CASSPQPMNTEAFF. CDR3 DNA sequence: TGTGCCAGCAGTCCACAGCCCATGAACACTGAAGCTTTCTTT.

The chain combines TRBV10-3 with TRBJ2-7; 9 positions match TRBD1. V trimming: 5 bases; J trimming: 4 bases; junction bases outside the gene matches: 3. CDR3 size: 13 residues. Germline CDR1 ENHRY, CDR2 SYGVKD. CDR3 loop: CAISRDRVYEQYF. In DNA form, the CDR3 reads TGTGCCATCAGTAGGGACAGGGTTTACGAGCAGTACTTC.

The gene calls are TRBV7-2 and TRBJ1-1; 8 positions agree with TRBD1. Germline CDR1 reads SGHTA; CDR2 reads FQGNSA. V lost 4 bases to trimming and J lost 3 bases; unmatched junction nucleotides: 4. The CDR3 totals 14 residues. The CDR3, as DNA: TGTGCCAGCAGCTCGAACAGGGGGGACACTGAAGCTTTCTTT. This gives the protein CASSSNRGDTEAFF.

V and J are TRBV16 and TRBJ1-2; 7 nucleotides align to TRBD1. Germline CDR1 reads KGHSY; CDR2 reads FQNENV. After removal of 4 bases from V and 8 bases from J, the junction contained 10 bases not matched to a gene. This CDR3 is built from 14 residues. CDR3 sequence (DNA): TGTGCCAGCAGCCCCACCGGGACAGACGAAGGCTACACCTTC. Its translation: CASSPTGTDEGYTF.

The CDR3 coding sequence is TGTGCCAGCAGCCAAGAGAGGGGGCGTCGGGAGACCCAGTACTTC. It yields the protein CASSQERGRRETQYF. The rearrangement links TRBV5-8 to TRBJ2-5; 7 positions match TRBD1. Germline lookup yields CDR1 SGHTS and CDR2 YDEGEE. Unmatched junction bases numbered 11, after V lost 4 bases and J lost 5 bases. The CDR3 loop spans 15 amino acids.

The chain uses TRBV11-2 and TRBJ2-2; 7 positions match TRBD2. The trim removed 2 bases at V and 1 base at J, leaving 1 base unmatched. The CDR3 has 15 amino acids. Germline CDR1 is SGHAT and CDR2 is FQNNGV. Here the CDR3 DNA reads TGTGCCAGCAGCTTAACGGGGGGGAACACCGGGGAGCTGTTTTTT. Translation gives CASSLTGGNTGELFF. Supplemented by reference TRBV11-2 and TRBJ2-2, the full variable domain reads EAGVAQSPRYKIIEKRQSVAFWCNPISGHATLYWYQQILGQGPKLLIQFQNNGVVDDSQLPKDRFSAERLKGVDSTLKIQPAKLEDSAVYLCASSLTGGNTGELFFGEGSRLTVL.

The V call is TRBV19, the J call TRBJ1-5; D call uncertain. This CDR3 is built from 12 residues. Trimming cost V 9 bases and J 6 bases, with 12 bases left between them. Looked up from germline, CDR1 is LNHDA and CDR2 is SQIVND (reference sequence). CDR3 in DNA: TGTGCCAGCTCTCGGACGCGTCAGCCCCAGCATTTT. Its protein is CASSRTRQPQHF.

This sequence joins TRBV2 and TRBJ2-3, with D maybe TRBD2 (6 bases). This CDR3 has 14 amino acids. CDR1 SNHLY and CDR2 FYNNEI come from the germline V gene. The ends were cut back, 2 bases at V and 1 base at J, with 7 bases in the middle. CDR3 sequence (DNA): TGTGCCAGCAGTGAATGGGAGGGCACAGATACGCAGTATTTT. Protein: CASSEWEGTDTQYF.

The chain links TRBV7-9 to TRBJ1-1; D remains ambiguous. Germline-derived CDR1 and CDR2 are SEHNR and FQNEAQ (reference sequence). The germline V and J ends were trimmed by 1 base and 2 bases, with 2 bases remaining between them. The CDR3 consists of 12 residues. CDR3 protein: CASSLDNTEAFF. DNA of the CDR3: TGTGCCAGCAGCTTAGACAACACTGAAGCTTTCTTT.

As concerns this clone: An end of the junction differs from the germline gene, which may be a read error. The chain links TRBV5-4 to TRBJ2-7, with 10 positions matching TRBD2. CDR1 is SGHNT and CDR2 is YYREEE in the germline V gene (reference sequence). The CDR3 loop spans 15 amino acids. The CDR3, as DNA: TGTGCCAGCAGCAACTCTAGCGGGAGATCCTCCGAGCAGTACTTC. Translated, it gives CASSNSSGRSSEQYF.

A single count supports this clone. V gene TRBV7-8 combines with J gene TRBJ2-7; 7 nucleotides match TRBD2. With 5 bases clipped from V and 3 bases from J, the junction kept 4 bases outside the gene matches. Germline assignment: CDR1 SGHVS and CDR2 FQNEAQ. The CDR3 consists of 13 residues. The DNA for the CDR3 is TGTGCCAGCAGCGGTGGACTAGTCTACGAGCAGTACTTC. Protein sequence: CASSGGLVYEQYF.

The CDR3 sequence: CASSQRLGAHETQYF. CDR3 bases: TGCGCCAGCAGCCAAAGACTCGGGGCCCACGAGACCCAGTACTTC. J is TRBJ2-5 and V is TRBV4-1; D possibly uses TRBD1 or TRBD2 (5 bases each). Germline-derived CDR1 and CDR2 are MGHRA and YSYEKL. V was cut by 2 bases and J by 5 bases, with 15 bases left in between. There are 15 residues in the CDR3.

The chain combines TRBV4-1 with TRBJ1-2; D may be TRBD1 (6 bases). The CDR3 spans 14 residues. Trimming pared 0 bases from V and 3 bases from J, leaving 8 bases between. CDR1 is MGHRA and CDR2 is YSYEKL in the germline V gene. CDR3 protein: CASSQDNRDYGYTF. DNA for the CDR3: TGCGCCAGCAGCCAAGATAACAGGGACTATGGCTACACCTTC.

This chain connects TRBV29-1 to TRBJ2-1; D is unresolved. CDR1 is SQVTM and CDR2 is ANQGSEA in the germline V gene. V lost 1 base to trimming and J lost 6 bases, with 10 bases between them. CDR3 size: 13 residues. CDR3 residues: CSVEGSYSNEQFF. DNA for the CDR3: TGCAGCGTTGAAGGGTCTTATAGCAATGAGCAGTTCTTC.

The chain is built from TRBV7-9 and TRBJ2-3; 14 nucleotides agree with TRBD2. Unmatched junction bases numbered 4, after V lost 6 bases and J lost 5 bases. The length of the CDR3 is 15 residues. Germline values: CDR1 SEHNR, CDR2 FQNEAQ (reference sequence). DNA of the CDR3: TGTGCCAGCAGGCCCGGGACTAGCGGGAGAGATACGCAGTATTTT. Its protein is CASRPGTSGRDTQYF.